These 23 T cell receptor beta chains were sequenced from one sample in a study of T cells in Graves' hyperthyroidism and ophthalmopathy. Using RNA transcripts as the source, TCR beta CDR3 regions were amplified. HTBI primers were used for first-round RT-PCR of the TCR CDR3. In TCRdb, the multiplex PCR reads were re-called with MiXCR into one record per CDR3 protein. Here the sample spans approximately 620,000 distinct CDR3 sequences, approximately 13% being singletons. The specimen sequenced was blood. The source is a woman in her twenties or thirties with Graves' hyperthyroidism that later progressed to Graves' ophthalmopathy.

The chain carries TRBV9 and TRBJ2-1; D is tentatively TRBD1 or TRBD2 (6 bases each). Trimming left V 0 bases short and J 1 base short, with 11 bases between. Per germline, CDR1 SGDLS and CDR2 YYNGEE. CDR3 size: 16 residues. The CDR3 bases are TGTGCCAGCAGCGTAGAAGGGGGAGGATCCTACAATGAGCAGTTCTTC. It yields the protein CASSVEGGGSYNEQFF.

This clonotype was recorded at least ten times. V gene TRBV3-1 combines with J gene TRBJ1-4, with a tentative D call TRBD1 (5 bases). The length of the CDR3 is 15 residues. Germline assignment: CDR1 LGHDT and CDR2 YNNKEL (reference sequence). Trimming removed 1 base at V and 6 bases at J, with 12 bases between. The CDR3 reads CASSQAGRGHEKLFF. The CDR3 DNA follows: TGTGCCAGCAGCCAAGCCGGGAGGGGACATGAAAAACTGTTTTTT. Filled out from reference TRBV3-1 and TRBJ1-4, the complete variable domain reads DTAVSQTPKYLVTQMGNDKSIKCEQNLGHDTMYWYKQDSKKFLKIMFSYNNKELIINETVPNRFSPKSPDKAHLNLHINSLELGDSAVYFCASSQAGRGHEKLFFGSGTQLSVL.

This chain connects TRBV7-9 to TRBJ1-5; D not resolved. Deletions cut 3 bases from V and 7 bases from J, with 10 bases between. Per the germline V gene, CDR1 is SEHNR and CDR2 is FQNEAQ (reference sequence). The CDR3 is 13 amino acids. CDR3 sequence reads: CASSFMEDQPQHF. The CDR3 DNA reads TGTGCCAGCAGCTTCATGGAAGACCAGCCCCAGCATTTT.

This clonotype was seen only a few times. The chain couples TRBV20-1 to TRBJ2-3; D is possibly TRBD1 (5 bases). Looked up from germline, CDR1 is DFQATT and CDR2 is SNEGSKA (reference sequence). The CDR3 sequence is 13 residues long. Between the trimmed V and J ends, which lost 5 bases and 1 base, there was a span of 10 bases. The CDR3 loop is CSAGQGGTDTQYF. CDR3 DNA sequence: TGCAGTGCTGGTCAGGGCGGCACAGATACGCAGTATTTT.

For this clonotype: A read error is possible here, since a much larger clone lies one base away. J is TRBJ2-5 and V is TRBV12-3 or TRBV12-4, with 11 bases identical to TRBD2. This CDR3 spans 13 amino acids. The CDR3 sequence: CSSRTSGGETQYF. The CDR3 DNA reads TGTTCCAGCAGAACTAGCGGGGGAGAGACCCAGTACTTC.

Many counts were recorded for this clonotype. This sequence joins TRBV2 and TRBJ1-4; D is unclear. Trimming stripped 4 bases from V and 4 bases from J, with 16 bases between. This CDR3 spans 16 amino acids. The germline V gene has CDR1 SNHLY and CDR2 FYNNEI. The CDR3 DNA reads as TGTGCCAGCAGTGCTGCGGGAGGGAGGGATAATGAAAAACTGTTTTTT. Its translation is CASSAAGGRDNEKLFF.

This clonotype was detected many times. The J gene is TRBJ1-4, the V gene TRBV3-1; D unclear. Germline CDR1 LGHDT, CDR2 YNNKEL (reference sequence). Trimming removed 1 base at V and 4 bases at J, with 16 bases between. This CDR3 region has 17 residues. Written as DNA, the CDR3 is TGTGCCAGCAGCCAAGTAGCAGGCCTCCGGGGTAATGAAAAACTGTTTTTT. It is translated as CASSQVAGLRGNEKLFF.

The V gene is TRBV29-1, the J gene TRBJ2-3, with D uncertain. CDR3 length equals 9 residues. Germline values: CDR1 SQVTM, CDR2 ANQGSEA. Trimming stripped 3 bases from V and 6 bases from J, with 1 base between. CDR3 region: CSVDDTQYF. The DNA of the CDR3 is TGCAGCGTTGATGATACGCAGTATTTT.

This clonotype was counted many times. The rearrangement links TRBV12-3 or TRBV12-4 to TRBJ1-1; D unclear. This CDR3 spans 11 amino acids. Trimming pared 8 bases from V and 4 bases from J, leaving 8 bases between. CDR3 nucleotide sequence: TGTGCCAGCGATCAGGCCACTGAAGCTTTCTTT. Translation gives CASDQATEAFF.

This clonotype was counted many times. The chain is built from TRBV2 and TRBJ2-4, with D unresolved. The V end was cut by 5 bases, the J end by 3 bases, with 17 bases between. Per germline, CDR1 SNHLY and CDR2 FYNNEI. There are 16 residues in the CDR3. The CDR3 region has the DNA TGTGCCAGCAGTCGGTCCTACGTAGGAGTCAAAAACATTCAGTACTTC. Amino acids: CASSRSYVGVKNIQYF.

This chain uses TRBV15 with TRBJ2-3; 7 nucleotides match TRBD1. From germline, CDR1 is LNHNV and CDR2 YYDKDF (reference sequence). The CDR3 runs to 16 residues. The V gene end was trimmed by 1 base and the J gene end by 7 bases; junction bases not matched to a gene: 11. The CDR3 spells CATSRAWDRTGNTQYF. The CDR3 DNA follows: TGTGCCACCAGCAGAGCATGGGACAGAACGGGGAATACGCAGTATTTT.

This chain links TRBV11-2 with TRBJ1-5; maybe TRBD1 (5 bases). Per germline, CDR1 SGHAT and CDR2 FQNNGV. This CDR3 region has 13 residues. The V gene lost 0 bases and the J gene lost 12 bases, with 12 bases spanning the gap. The CDR3 here is CASSLDQGTDQHF. The DNA for the CDR3 is TGTGCCAGCAGCTTAGATCAGGGCACCGACCAGCATTTT.

In its sample, this clonotype was seen many times. The chain recombines TRBV6-1 with TRBJ1-1; possible D gene TRBD1, 6 bases. Germline values: CDR1 MNHNS, CDR2 SASEGT. Between the trimmed V and J ends, which lost 5 bases and 4 bases, there was a span of 23 bases. The CDR3 consists of 17 residues. The CDR3 DNA reads as TGTGCCAGCAGTCCCCTAACAGGGCCTGGAGATAGCACTGAAGCTTTCTTT. Translation: CASSPLTGPGDSTEAFF.

The table lists this clonotype with a few counts. The genes are TRBV18 and TRBJ1-4, with TRBD1 as a possible D gene (6 bases). The V end was cut by 0 bases, the J end by 17 bases, with 16 bases between. The CDR3 runs to 13 residues. Germline V CDR1 and CDR2: KGHSH, LQKENI. As DNA, the CDR3 is TGTGCCAGCTCACCACCTTCACAGGGAAAATCTTTTTTT. Protein product: CASSPPSQGKSFF.

The sample holds many counts of this clonotype. This chain joins TRBV6-6 and TRBJ1-6; D uncertain. The V gene's germline CDR1 is MNHNY and CDR2 SVGAGI (reference sequence). Between the trimmed V and J ends, which lost 2 bases and 10 bases, there was a span of 12 bases. The CDR3 runs to 14 residues. In DNA, the CDR3 is TGTGCCAGCAGTTACAGGGATCCGCGGTCACCCCTCCACTTT. It codes for CASSYRDPRSPLHF.

This clonotype appeared many times. This CDR3 reads CASSHRQEVGETQYF. The CDR3, as DNA: TGTGCCAGCAGCCACCGACAGGAGGTGGGAGAGACCCAGTACTTC. J is TRBJ2-5 and V is TRBV5-4; D possibly corresponds to TRBD1 (6 bases). The CDR3 runs to 15 residues. CDR1 is SGHNT and CDR2 is YYREEE in the germline V gene (reference sequence). Between the trimmed V and J ends, which lost 4 bases and 4 bases, there was a span of 17 bases.

The sample holds many counts of this clonotype. V usage is TRBV30 and J usage is TRBJ1-1; D is uncertain. Trimming pared 5 bases from V and 10 bases from J, leaving 17 bases between. Germline-derived CDR1 and CDR2 are GTSNPN and SVGIG (reference sequence). The CDR3 contains 12 residues. CDR3 sequence reads: CAWCDRDLLAFF. CDR3 in DNA: TGTGCCTGGTGTGACCGGGATCTCTTAGCTTTCTTT. Variable domain in full (rest from reference TRBV30 and TRBJ1-1): SQTIHQWPATLVQPVGSPLSLECTVEGTSNPNLYWYRQAAGRGLQLLFYSVGIGQISSEVPQNLSASRPQDRQFILSSKKLLLSDSGFYLCAWCDRDLLAFFGQGTRLTVV.

This chain uses TRBV20-1 with TRBJ2-7; 10 positions match TRBD1. The CDR3 length is 14 residues. J gave up 8 bases and V 2 bases, and 9 bases lay outside the gene matches. The germline V gene has CDR1 DFQATT and CDR2 SNEGSKA (reference sequence). The CDR3 DNA reads as TGCAGTGCTAGAATGACCGGACAGGGGGGGAAGCAGTACTTC. Its translation: CSARMTGQGGKQYF.

The rearrangement uses TRBV19 and TRBJ2-1, with 8 bases lining up with TRBD2. Germline-derived CDR1 and CDR2 are LNHDA and SQIVND (reference sequence). The CDR3 contains 16 residues. The V gene end was trimmed by 7 bases and the J gene end by 1 base; junction bases not matched to a gene: 9. This CDR3 reads CASTTLRGGSYNEQFF. The DNA of the CDR3 is TGTGCCAGTACCACCCTTCGGGGGGGATCCTACAATGAGCAGTTCTTC. The full variable domain, in which reference TRBV19 and TRBJ2-1 provide the parts outside the CDR3, is DGGITQSPKYLFRKEGQNVTLSCEQNLNHDAMYWYRQDPGQGLRLIYYSQIVNDFQKGDIAEGYSVSREKKESFPLTVTSAQKNPTAFYLCASTTLRGGSYNEQFFGPGTRLTVL.

The chain couples TRBV29-1 to TRBJ2-1; the D is unclear. The CDR3 covers 12 residues. Trimming pared 1 base from V and 6 bases from J, leaving 7 bases between. Germline lookup yields CDR1 SQVTM and CDR2 ANQGSEA. In DNA, the CDR3 is TGCAGCGTTGAAGTGCGCGTCAATGAGCAGTTCTTC. As protein: CSVEVRVNEQFF.

The rearrangement joins TRBV7-9 to TRBJ2-7, with D possibly TRBD2 on 5 matching bases. Trimming pared 1 base from V and 6 bases from J, leaving 10 bases between. Germline V gives CDR1 SEHNR, CDR2 FQNEAQ (reference sequence). This CDR3 contains 13 residues. CDR3 residues: CASSLDYSGEQYF. CDR3 DNA sequence: TGTGCCAGCAGCTTAGATTACAGCGGCGAGCAGTACTTC.

The chain joins TRBV27 to TRBJ2-7; D may be TRBD1 (6 bases). V was cut by 3 bases and J by 5 bases, with 14 bases left in between. The CDR3 sequence is 14 residues long. Germline values: CDR1 MNHEY, CDR2 SMNVEV (reference sequence). CDR3 protein: CASSFGGWDNEQYF. CDR3 DNA: TGTGCCAGCAGTTTTGGTGGGTGGGACAACGAGCAGTACTTC.

The V and J genes are TRBV6-1 and TRBJ2-5; the D is unclear. CDR1 and CDR2 (germline): MNHNS, SASEGT. The CDR3 has 14 amino acids. The V gene lost 1 base and the J gene lost 4 bases, with 10 bases spanning the gap. The CDR3 DNA reads as TGTGCCAGCAGTGAAGGGTTACGACGAGAGACCCAGTACTTC. This sequence encodes CASSEGLRRETQYF.